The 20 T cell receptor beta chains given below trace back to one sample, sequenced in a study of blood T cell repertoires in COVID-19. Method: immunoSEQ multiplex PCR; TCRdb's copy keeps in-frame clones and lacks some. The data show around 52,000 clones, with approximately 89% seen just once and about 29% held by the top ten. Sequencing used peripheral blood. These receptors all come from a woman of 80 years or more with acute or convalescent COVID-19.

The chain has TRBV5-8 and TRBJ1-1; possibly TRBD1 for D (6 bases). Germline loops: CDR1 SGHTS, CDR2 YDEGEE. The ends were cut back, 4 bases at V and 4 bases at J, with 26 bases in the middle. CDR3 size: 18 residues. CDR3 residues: CASSHLRQGWKLGTEAFF. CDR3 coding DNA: TGTGCCAGCAGCCACCTCAGGCAGGGGTGGAAATTGGGCACTGAAGCTTTCTTT.

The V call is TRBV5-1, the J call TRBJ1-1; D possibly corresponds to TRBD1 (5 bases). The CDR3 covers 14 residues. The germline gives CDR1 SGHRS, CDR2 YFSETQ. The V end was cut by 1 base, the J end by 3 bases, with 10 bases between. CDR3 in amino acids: CASSLQGSYTEAFF. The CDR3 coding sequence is TGCGCCAGCAGCTTGCAGGGATCTTACACTGAAGCTTTCTTT.

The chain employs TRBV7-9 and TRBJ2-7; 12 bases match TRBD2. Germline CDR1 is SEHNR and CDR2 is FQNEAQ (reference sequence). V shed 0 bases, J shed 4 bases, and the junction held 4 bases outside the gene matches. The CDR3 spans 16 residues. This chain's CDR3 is CASSLALAGGGYEQYF. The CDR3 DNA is TGTGCCAGCAGCTTAGCACTAGCGGGGGGAGGATACGAGCAGTACTTC.

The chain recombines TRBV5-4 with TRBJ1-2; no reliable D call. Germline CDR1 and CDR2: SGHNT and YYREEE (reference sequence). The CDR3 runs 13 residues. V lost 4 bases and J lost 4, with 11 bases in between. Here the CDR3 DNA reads TGTGCCAGCAGCCCCGAGCGGGGCTATGGCTACACCTTC. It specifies CASSPERGYGYTF. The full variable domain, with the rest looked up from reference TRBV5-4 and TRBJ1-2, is ETGVTQSPTHLIKTRGQQVTLRCSSQSGHNTVSWYQQALGQGPQFIFQYYREEENGRGNFPPRFSGLQFPNYSSELNVNALELDDSALYLCASSPERGYGYTFGSGTRLTVV.

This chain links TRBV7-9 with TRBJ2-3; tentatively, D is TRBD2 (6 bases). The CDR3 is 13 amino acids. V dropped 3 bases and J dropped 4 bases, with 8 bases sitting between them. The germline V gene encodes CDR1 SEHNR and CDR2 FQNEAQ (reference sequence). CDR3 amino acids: CASSFGGADTQYF. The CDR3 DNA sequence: TGTGCCAGCAGCTTCGGGGGAGCAGATACGCAGTATTTT. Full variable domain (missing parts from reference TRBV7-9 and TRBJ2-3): DTGVSQNPRHKITKRGQNVTFRCDPISEHNRLYWYRQTLGQGPEFLTYFQNEAQLEKSRLLSDRFSAERPKGSFSTLEIQRTEQGDSAMYLCASSFGGADTQYFGPGTRLTVL.

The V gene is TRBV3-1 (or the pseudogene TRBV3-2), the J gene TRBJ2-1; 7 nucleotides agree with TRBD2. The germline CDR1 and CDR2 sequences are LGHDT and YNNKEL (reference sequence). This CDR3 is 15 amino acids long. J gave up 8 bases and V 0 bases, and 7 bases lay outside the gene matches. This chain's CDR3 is CASSQEGTSVDEQFF. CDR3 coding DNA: TGTGCCAGCAGCCAAGAGGGAACTAGCGTCGATGAGCAGTTCTTC.

The CDR3 nucleotides read TGTGCCAGCAGCCTTGACACAACAACTAATGAAAAACTGTTTTTT. Protein sequence: CASSLDTTTNEKLFF. The V call is TRBV5-4, the J call TRBJ1-4; D is unresolved. The CDR3 loop spans 15 amino acids. Germline V gives CDR1 SGHNT, CDR2 YYREEE (reference sequence). V dropped 4 bases and J dropped 0 bases, with 10 bases sitting between them.

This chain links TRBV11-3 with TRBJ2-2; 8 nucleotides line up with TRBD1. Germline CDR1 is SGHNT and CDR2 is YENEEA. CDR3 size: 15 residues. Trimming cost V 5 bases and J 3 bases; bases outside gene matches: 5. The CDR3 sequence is CASSTQGADTGELFF. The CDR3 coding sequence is TGTGCCAGCAGCACCCAGGGGGCCGACACCGGGGAGCTGTTTTTT.

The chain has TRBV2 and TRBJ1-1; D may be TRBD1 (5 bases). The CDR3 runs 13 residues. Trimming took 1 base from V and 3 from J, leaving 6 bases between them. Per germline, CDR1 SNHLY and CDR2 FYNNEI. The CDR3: CASSEVRDTEAFF. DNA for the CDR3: TGTGCCAGCAGTGAAGTCAGGGACACTGAAGCTTTCTTT.

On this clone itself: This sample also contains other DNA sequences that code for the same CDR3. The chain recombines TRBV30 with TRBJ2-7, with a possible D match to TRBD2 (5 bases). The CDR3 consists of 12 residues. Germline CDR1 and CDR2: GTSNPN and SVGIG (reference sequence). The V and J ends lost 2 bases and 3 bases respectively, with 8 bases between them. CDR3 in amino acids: CAWSPRDYEQYF. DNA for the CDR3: TGTGCCTGGAGTCCCCGGGACTACGAGCAGTACTTC.

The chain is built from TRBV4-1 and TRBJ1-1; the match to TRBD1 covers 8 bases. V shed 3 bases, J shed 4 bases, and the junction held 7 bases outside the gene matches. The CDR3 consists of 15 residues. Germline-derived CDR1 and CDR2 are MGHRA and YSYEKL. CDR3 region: CASSQGGQASTEAFF. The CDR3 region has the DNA TGCGCCAGCAGCCAGGGGGGACAGGCGAGCACTGAAGCTTTCTTT.

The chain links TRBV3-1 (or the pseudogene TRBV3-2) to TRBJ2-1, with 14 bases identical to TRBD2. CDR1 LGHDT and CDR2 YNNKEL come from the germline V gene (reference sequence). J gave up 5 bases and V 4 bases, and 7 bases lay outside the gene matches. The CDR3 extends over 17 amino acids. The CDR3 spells CASSPRLAGGRDNEQFF. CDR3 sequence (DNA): TGTGCCAGCAGCCCCCGACTAGCGGGGGGGCGGGACAATGAGCAGTTCTTC.

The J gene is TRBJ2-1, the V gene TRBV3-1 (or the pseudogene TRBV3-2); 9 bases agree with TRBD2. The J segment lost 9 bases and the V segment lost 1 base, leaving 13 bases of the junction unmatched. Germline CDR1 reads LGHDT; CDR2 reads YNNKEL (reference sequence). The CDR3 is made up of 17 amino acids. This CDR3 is CASSQGFGGGGLGEQFF. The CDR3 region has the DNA TGTGCCAGCAGCCAAGGTTTTGGCGGGGGGGGTTTAGGTGAGCAGTTCTTC.

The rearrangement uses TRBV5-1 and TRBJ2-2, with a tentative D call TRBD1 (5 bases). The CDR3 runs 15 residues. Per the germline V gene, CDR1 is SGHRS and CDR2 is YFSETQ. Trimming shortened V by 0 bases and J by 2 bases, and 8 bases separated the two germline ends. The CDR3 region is CASSLADRNTGELFF. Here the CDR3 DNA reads TGCGCCAGCAGCTTGGCTGACAGAAACACCGGGGAGCTGTTTTTT.

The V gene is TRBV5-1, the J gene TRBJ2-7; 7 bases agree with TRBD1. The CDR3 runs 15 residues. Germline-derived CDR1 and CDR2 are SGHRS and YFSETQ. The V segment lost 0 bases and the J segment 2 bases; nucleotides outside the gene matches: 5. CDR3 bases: TGCGCCAGCAGCTTGGAGGGACAGATCACCTACGAGCAGTACTTC. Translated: CASSLEGQITYEQYF.

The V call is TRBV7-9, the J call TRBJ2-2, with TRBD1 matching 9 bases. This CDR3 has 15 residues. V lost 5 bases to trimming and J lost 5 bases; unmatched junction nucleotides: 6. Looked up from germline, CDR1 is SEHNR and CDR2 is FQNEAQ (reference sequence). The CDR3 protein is CASSPQGARTGELFF. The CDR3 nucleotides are TGTGCCAGCAGCCCACAGGGGGCTAGGACCGGGGAGCTGTTTTTT.

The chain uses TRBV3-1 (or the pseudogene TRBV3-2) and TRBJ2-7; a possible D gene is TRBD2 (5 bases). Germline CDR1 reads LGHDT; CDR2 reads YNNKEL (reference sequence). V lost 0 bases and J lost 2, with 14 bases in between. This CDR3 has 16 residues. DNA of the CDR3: TGTGCCAGCAGCCAAGATCTCCGGACCGGGACCTACGAGCAGTACTTC. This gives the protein CASSQDLRTGTYEQYF.

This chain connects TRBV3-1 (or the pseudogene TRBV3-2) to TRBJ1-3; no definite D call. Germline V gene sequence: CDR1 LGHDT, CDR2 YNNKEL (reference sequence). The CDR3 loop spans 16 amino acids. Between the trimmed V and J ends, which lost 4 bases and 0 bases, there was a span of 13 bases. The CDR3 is CASSRTLSHSGNTIYF. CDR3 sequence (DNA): TGTGCCAGCAGCCGTACTCTTTCCCACTCTGGAAACACCATATATTTT.

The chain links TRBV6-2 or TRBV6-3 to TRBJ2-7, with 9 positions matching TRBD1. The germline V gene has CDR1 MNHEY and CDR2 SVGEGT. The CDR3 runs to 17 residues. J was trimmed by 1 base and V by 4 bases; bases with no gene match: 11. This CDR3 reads CASSSPPDRGISYEQYV. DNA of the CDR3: TGTGCCAGCAGTTCTCCTCCGGACAGGGGTATTTCCTACGAGCAGTACGTC.

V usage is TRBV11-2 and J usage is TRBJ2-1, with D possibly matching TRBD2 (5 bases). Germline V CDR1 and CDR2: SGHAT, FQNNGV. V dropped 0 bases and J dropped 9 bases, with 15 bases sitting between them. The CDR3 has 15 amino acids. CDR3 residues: CASSLDRDLQGEQFF. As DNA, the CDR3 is TGTGCCAGCAGCTTAGATCGGGATCTCCAAGGTGAGCAGTTCTTC.